The 19 T cell receptor beta chains given below trace back to one sample, sequenced in a study of CD8+CD57+ T cells in acquired aplastic anemia. Genomic DNA constituted the template upon which TCR beta VDJ and CDR3 profiling was performed. TCRdb reprocessed the reads via MiXCR and lists one record per CDR3 protein. This sample has about 180,000 distinct CDR3 sequences, with 45% to 60% found just once. Patients sequenced had flow cytometry evidence of CD8+CD57+ cell expansion. Input material: sorted CD4+, CD8+, or CD8+CD57+ T cells (not recorded which) from PBMCs. The receptors here all came from a human donor with aplastic anemia.

The V gene is TRBV9, the J gene TRBJ2-2, with D perhaps TRBD2 (5 bases). CDR3 length equals 14 residues. Between the trimmed V and J ends, which lost 2 bases and 6 bases, there was a span of 11 bases. Germline CDR1 is SGDLS and CDR2 is YYNGEE. The CDR3 sequence is CASSVRPDSGELFF. The CDR3 DNA follows: TGTGCCAGCAGCGTTAGGCCGGACTCCGGGGAGCTGTTTTTT.

On this clonotype: A read error may account for a junction end that differs from germline. The chain recombines TRBV29-1 with TRBJ2-7; no firm D call. The CDR3 contains 13 residues. Germline V lookup: CDR1 SQVTM, CDR2 ANQGSEA. The CDR3 DNA is TGCAGCGTTGCGGAAAGTGTTTCCTACGGGCAGTACTTC. Its translation: CSVAESVSYGQYF.

This clonotype was counted many times. V and J are TRBV7-6 and TRBJ2-1; the match to TRBD2 covers 15 bases. This CDR3 contains 17 residues. Trimming cost V 3 bases and J 6 bases; bases outside gene matches: 6. CDR1 and CDR2 (germline): SGHVS, FNYEAQ. This chain's CDR3 is CASSFGLAGGLGNEQFF. The CDR3 DNA is TGTGCCAGCAGCTTTGGACTAGCGGGGGGGCTGGGCAATGAGCAGTTCTTC.

This clonotype was seen a few times. The chain couples TRBV10-1 to TRBJ1-6; D is possibly TRBD1 (6 bases). The CDR3 length is 13 residues. CDR1 and CDR2 from the germline V gene are WNHNN and SYGVQD (reference sequence). The V end was cut by 10 bases, the J end by 7 bases, with 14 bases between. This CDR3 is CAKDRDKNSPLHF. In DNA form, the CDR3 reads TGCGCCAAGGACCGGGACAAAAATTCACCCCTCCACTTT.

This chain uses TRBV25-1 with TRBJ2-1; TRBD2 aligns across 7 bases. Unmatched junction bases numbered 12, after V lost 6 bases and J lost 7 bases. CDR3 size: 15 residues. Germline V lookup: CDR1 MGHDK, CDR2 SYGVNS. The CDR3 region is CASSRRPRTSNEQFF. The CDR3 nucleotides read TGTGCCAGCAGCCGAAGACCCAGGACTAGTAATGAGCAGTTCTTC.

J is TRBJ2-1 and V is TRBV19; D is unresolved. V gave up 9 bases and J gave up 7 bases, with 16 bases separating them. Germline lookup yields CDR1 LNHDA and CDR2 SQIVND (reference sequence). The CDR3 spans 13 residues. The CDR3 is CASSPLAGNEQFF. Written as DNA, the CDR3 is TGTGCCAGCTCACCGCTCGCCGGGAATGAGCAGTTCTTC.

The rearrangement joins TRBV20-1 to TRBJ1-2; maybe TRBD1 (6 bases). There are 14 residues in the CDR3. V dropped 0 bases and J dropped 8 bases, with 16 bases sitting between them. The germline CDR1 and CDR2 sequences are DFQATT and SNEGSKA (reference sequence). The DNA for the CDR3 is TGCAGTGCTAGAGATTTCCCGGGACAATACGGCTACACCTTC. It specifies CSARDFPGQYGYTF.

The rearrangement links TRBV19 to TRBJ2-2; D not certain. This CDR3 comprises 12 residues. The V and J ends lost 3 bases and 9 bases respectively, with 8 bases between them. Germline V gene data show CDR1 as LNHDA and CDR2 as SQIVND (reference sequence). DNA of the CDR3: TGTGCCAGTAGTATGTATACGAGGGAGCTGTTTTTT. This codes for CASSMYTRELFF.

The CDR3 sequence is CSVSGMNTEAFF. The CDR3 DNA follows: TGCAGCGTGAGCGGAATGAACACTGAAGCTTTCTTT. The V call is TRBV29-1, the J call TRBJ1-1; D is uncertain. From germline, CDR1 is SQVTM and CDR2 ANQGSEA. V was shortened by 6 bases and J by 0 bases, with 8 bases between the two germline ends. This CDR3 is built from 12 residues. The full variable domain, its missing parts supplied by reference TRBV29-1 and TRBJ1-1, is SAVISQKPSRDICQRGTSLTIQCQVDSQVTMMFWYRQQPGQSLTLIATANQGSEATYESGFVIDKFPISRPNLTFSTLTVSNMSPEDSSIYLCSVSGMNTEAFFGQGTRLTVV.

This clonotype was seen repeatedly, ten times or more. The chain has TRBV5-8 and TRBJ2-5; TRBD1 matches at 8 bases. This CDR3 contains 17 residues. Trimming at V came to 3 bases and at J to 4 bases, leaving 14 bases not matched to a gene. Germline assignment: CDR1 SGHTS and CDR2 YDEGEE. The CDR3 DNA follows: TGTGCCAGCAGCTCACGGCAGGGGGCGATGAGCGGAGAGACCCAGTACTTC. This codes for CASSSRQGAMSGETQYF.

V gene TRBV28 combines with J gene TRBJ1-4; possible D gene TRBD1, 5 bases. V shed 6 bases and J shed 10 bases, with 12 bases lying between them. The CDR3 has 12 amino acids. Germline V gives CDR1 MDHEN, CDR2 SYDVKM. Written as DNA, the CDR3 is TGTGCCAGCAGCCCACCGAGGGGAAAACTGTTTTTT. This gives the protein CASSPPRGKLFF.

There are many counts of this clonotype. This chain joins TRBV5-1 and TRBJ1-6, with 7 bases that match TRBD1. The CDR3 is made up of 14 amino acids. V was clipped by 2 bases and J by 7 bases; unmatched bases: 3. Germline CDR1 is SGHRS and CDR2 is YFSETQ. This CDR3 reads CASSFDRENSPLHF. Written as DNA, the CDR3 is TGCGCCAGCAGCTTCGACAGGGAGAATTCACCCCTCCACTTT.

This clonotype was counted many times. V gene TRBV19 combines with J gene TRBJ1-2; TRBD1 matches at 9 bases. This CDR3 has 15 amino acids. J gave up 3 bases and V 5 bases, and 7 bases lay outside the gene matches. Germline CDR1 LNHDA, CDR2 SQIVND (reference sequence). As DNA, the CDR3 is TGTGCCAGTAGTCCGGGACAGGGCTCCTACTATGGCTACACCTTC. Translating gives CASSPGQGSYYGYTF. The variable domain in full, with the rest retrieved from reference TRBV19 and TRBJ1-2, is DGGITQSPKYLFRKEGQNVTLSCEQNLNHDAMYWYRQDPGQGLRLIYYSQIVNDFQKGDIAEGYSVSREKKESFPLTVTSAQKNPTAFYLCASSPGQGSYYGYTFGSGTRLTVV.

This clonotype was counted many times. The chain uses TRBV12-3 or TRBV12-4 and TRBJ2-7, with D maybe TRBD1 (5 bases). The length of the CDR3 is 13 residues. V lost 3 bases to trimming and J lost 4 bases, with 10 bases between them. The CDR3: CASSLAGWYEQYF. In nucleotides, the CDR3 is TGTGCCAGCAGTTTGGCAGGGTGGTACGAGCAGTACTTC.

A word on this clonotype: Possible read error: a much larger clone is one base away. The rearrangement links TRBV7-2 to TRBJ2-2; D assignment may be TRBD1 or TRBD2 (6 bases each). V was clipped by 5 bases and J by 6 bases, with 13 bases between them. Per germline, CDR1 SGHTA and CDR2 FQGNSA. This CDR3 comprises 14 residues. CDR3 residues: CASSRGVRAGELFF. CDR3 nucleotides: TGTGCCAGCAGCAGGGGGGTCCGGGCCGGGGAGCTGTTTTTT.

Remarks on this clonotype: A single base separates this from a much larger clone, so it may be a read error. This chain uses TRBV7-8 with TRBJ2-3; 12 nucleotides align to TRBD2. This CDR3 comprises 16 residues. Germline assignment: CDR1 SGHVS and CDR2 FQNEAQ. The J segment lost 2 bases and the V segment lost 1 base, leaving 1 base of the junction unmatched. Here the CDR3 reads CASSLGTSGTTDTQYF. The CDR3 DNA follows: TGTGCCAGCAGCTTAGGGACTAGCGGGACCACAGATACGCAGTATTTT.

V gene TRBV7-9 combines with J gene TRBJ2-5, with a possible D match to TRBD2 (6 bases). Deletions cut 8 bases from V and 4 bases from J, with 14 bases between. The CDR3 sequence is 13 residues long. In germline, CDR1 is SEHNR, CDR2 FQNEAQ (reference sequence). This CDR3 is CASRMEGLETQYF. The CDR3 DNA reads as TGTGCCAGCCGGATGGAGGGTCTAGAGACCCAGTACTTC.

The rearrangement links TRBV30 to TRBJ2-2; D unclear. The CDR3 extends over 14 amino acids. CDR1 is GTSNPN and CDR2 is SVGIG in the germline V gene (reference sequence). The V end lost 1 base, the J end lost 3 bases, and 9 bases lay between the germline ends. The chain's CDR3 is CAWSGQAYTGELFF. Written as DNA, the CDR3 is TGTGCCTGGAGTGGGCAGGCGTACACCGGGGAGCTGTTTTTT.

The chain carries TRBV14 and TRBJ1-6; no reliable D call. CDR1 and CDR2 from the germline V gene are SGHDN and FVKESK. V lost 1 base to trimming and J lost 9 bases, with 16 bases between them. The CDR3 has 16 residues. The CDR3 DNA sequence: TGTGCCAGCAGCCAAGTAGGGAAACTAAGTAGTTCACCCCTCCACTTT. It codes for CASSQVGKLSSSPLHF.